The 18 T cell receptor beta chains below all came from one sample that was sequenced in a study of blood T cell repertoires in COVID-19. Measured with immunoSEQ multiplex PCR; TCRdb has only the in-frame clones, and not every one. The sample lists 200,000 to 250,000 clones, roughly 86% occurring once. Source material: peripheral blood. The receptors derive from a woman between 50 and 59 years old with COVID-19, enrolled during active disease.

This clone was seen only a few times. The chain has TRBV27 and TRBJ2-7, with a tentative D call TRBD2 (5 bases). Germline-derived CDR1 and CDR2 are MNHEY and SMNVEV (reference sequence). The CDR3 contains 16 residues. The ends were cut back, 5 bases at V and 1 base at J, with 18 bases in the middle. In nucleotides, the CDR3 is TGTGCCAGCAGTACTCCCCTCCAGCGGAGTTCCTACGAGCAGTACTTC. Amino acid sequence: CASSTPLQRSSYEQYF.

The gene calls are TRBV3-1 (or the pseudogene TRBV3-2) and TRBJ2-3; maybe TRBD2 (6 bases). From germline, CDR1 is LGHDT and CDR2 YNNKEL (reference sequence). V shed 3 bases and J shed 2 bases, with 21 bases lying between them. CDR3 size: 18 residues. The CDR3 nucleotides read TGTGCCAGCAGCCACGACCCCGACCGGGACTCTTACACAGATACGCAGTATTTT. Encoded protein: CASSHDPDRDSYTDTQYF.

The chain joins TRBV24-1 to TRBJ2-1, with D unclear. Trimming pared 4 bases from V and 7 bases from J, leaving 16 bases between. The CDR3 has 15 residues. The germline gives CDR1 KGHDR, CDR2 SFDVKD. In nucleotides, the CDR3 is TGTGCCACCAGTGACCCGCGGCAAGCAAGGAATGAGCAGTTCTTC. It yields the protein CATSDPRQARNEQFF.

This clone was counted ten times or more. The rearrangement links TRBV7-9 to TRBJ1-2, with D unclear. Germline V CDR1 and CDR2: SEHNR, FQNEAQ (reference sequence). The CDR3 is 12 amino acids. Trimming took 4 bases from V and 6 from J, leaving 9 bases between them. The CDR3 region is CASSSDWDGYTF. DNA for the CDR3: TGTGCCAGCAGCTCCGACTGGGATGGCTACACCTTC.

V is TRBV20-1 and J is TRBJ2-1; D call uncertain. This CDR3 is 10 amino acids long. Trimming pared 0 bases from V and 10 bases from J, leaving 4 bases between. Germline CDR1 reads DFQATT; CDR2 reads SNEGSKA (reference sequence). The CDR3 protein is CSARDREQFF. CDR3 DNA sequence: TGCAGTGCTAGAGACAGGGAGCAGTTCTTC.

This chain joins TRBV28 and TRBJ1-6; no reliable D call. V gave up 7 bases and J gave up 10 bases, with 14 bases separating them. Germline V gives CDR1 MDHEN, CDR2 SYDVKM. This CDR3 has 13 residues. The CDR3 bases are TGTGCCAGCACCTCGGTTATCGAGTCACCCCTCCACTTT. Translating gives CASTSVIESPLHF.

The chain carries TRBV5-1 and TRBJ1-1; D is uncertain. V was cut by 2 bases and J by 0 bases, with 8 bases left in between. Germline CDR1 is SGHRS and CDR2 is YFSETQ. This CDR3 has 14 amino acids. This CDR3 reads CASSFGQLNTEAFF. The CDR3 nucleotides are TGCGCCAGCAGCTTTGGGCAGCTGAACACTGAAGCTTTCTTT.

This clone has a single count. The chain combines TRBV5-6 with TRBJ1-3; D call uncertain. This CDR3 has 15 amino acids. Germline assignment: CDR1 SGHDT and CDR2 YYEEEE. The V end lost 4 bases, the J end lost 0 bases, and 11 bases lay between the germline ends. CDR3 amino acids: CASSPEGISGNTIYF. CDR3 nucleotides: TGTGCCAGCAGCCCCGAGGGCATCTCTGGAAACACCATATATTTT.

The V call is TRBV28, the J call TRBJ2-3, with TRBD1 as a possible D gene (6 bases). This CDR3 has 14 residues. The V gene lost 0 bases and the J gene lost 11 bases, with 15 bases spanning the gap. The germline CDR1 and CDR2 sequences are MDHEN and SYDVKM. CDR3 sequence reads: CASSLWSPGEGQYF. The CDR3 region has the DNA TGTGCCAGCAGTTTATGGTCCCCAGGGGAAGGGCAGTATTTT.

The chain has TRBV30 and TRBJ1-1; 9 bases match TRBD1. Germline V gene lookup returns CDR1 GTSNPN and CDR2 SVGIG (reference sequence). V trimming: 1 base; J trimming: 4 bases; junction bases outside the gene matches: 4. CDR3 length equals 14 residues. DNA of the CDR3: TGTGCCTGGAGTGGCGAGACAGGGGGCACTGAAGCTTTCTTT. Protein sequence: CAWSGETGGTEAFF.

This clone has just a few counts. The rearrangement uses TRBV5-1 and TRBJ1-1; D not certain. Germline CDR1 and CDR2: SGHRS and YFSETQ. Trimming left V 2 bases short and J 4 bases short, with 15 bases between. The length of the CDR3 is 15 residues. CDR3: CASSLFSLRTTEAFF. CDR3 DNA: TGCGCCAGCAGCTTATTTAGTCTCCGAACCACTGAAGCTTTCTTT.

The chain is built from TRBV12-3 or TRBV12-4 and TRBJ2-3; D unresolved. The germline V and J ends were trimmed by 5 bases and 6 bases, with 9 bases remaining between them. This CDR3 contains 12 residues. This CDR3 reads CASSANRDTQYF. The CDR3 coding sequence is TGTGCCAGCAGTGCTAATCGGGATACGCAGTATTTT.

V and J are TRBV29-1 and TRBJ1-1; D gene ambiguous. Germline V gene sequence: CDR1 SQVTM, CDR2 ANQGSEA. This CDR3 has 13 amino acids. Trimming removed 5 bases at V and 1 base at J, with 11 bases between. As DNA, the CDR3 is TGCAGCGTTCGGGAGGGATGGAACACTGAAGCTTTCTTT. Protein: CSVREGWNTEAFF. The entire variable domain, with the rest obtained from reference TRBV29-1 and TRBJ1-1, is as follows: SAVISQKPSRDICQRGTSLTIQCQVDSQVTMMFWYRQQPGQSLTLIATANQGSEATYESGFVIDKFPISRPNLTFSTLTVSNMSPEDSSIYLCSVREGWNTEAFFGQGTRLTVV.

This clone was recorded a few times. The chain uses TRBV29-1 and TRBJ1-1, with a weak D call TRBD1 (5 bases). With 4 bases removed from V and 3 bases from J, the gap between germline ends came to 15 bases. The CDR3 runs 14 residues. The germline CDR1 and CDR2 sequences are SQVTM and ANQGSEA. The CDR3 DNA is TGCAGCGTTGGGGTTGGGGGGTTGGACACTGAAGCTTTCTTT. This codes for CSVGVGGLDTEAFF.

This clone was seen only a few times. This rearrangement joins TRBV7-9 to TRBJ2-1, with TRBD1 identical over 8 bases. CDR1 is SEHNR and CDR2 is FQNEAQ in the germline V gene (reference sequence). V dropped 5 bases and J dropped 2; count of bases not matched to a gene: 5. This CDR3 has 15 residues. As DNA, the CDR3 is TGTGCCAGCAGCGCCCGACAGGGGACCTACAATGAGCAGTTCTTC. This encodes CASSARQGTYNEQFF. The full variable domain, completed using reference TRBV7-9 and TRBJ2-1, is DTGVSQNPRHKITKRGQNVTFRCDPISEHNRLYWYRQTLGQGPEFLTYFQNEAQLEKSRLLSDRFSAERPKGSFSTLEIQRTEQGDSAMYLCASSARQGTYNEQFFGPGTRLTVL.

J is TRBJ2-7 and V is TRBV18; 10 nucleotides line up with TRBD2. Germline CDR1 reads KGHSH; CDR2 reads LQKENI. The trim removed 6 bases at V and 3 bases at J, leaving 8 bases unmatched. The CDR3 loop spans 15 amino acids. The CDR3 sequence is CASSRTSGTYYEQYV. The CDR3, as DNA: TGTGCCAGCTCCCGCACTAGCGGGACCTACTACGAGCAGTACGTC.

The chain is built from TRBV5-1 and TRBJ1-1; TRBD1 is a possible D gene (5 bases). Trimming took off 3 bases at V and 2 bases at J, with 17 bases between the two ends. This CDR3 contains 16 residues. Germline assignment: CDR1 SGHRS and CDR2 YFSETQ. CDR3 DNA: TGCGCCAGCAGCTCGCAGGGCCACGCGGGAAACACTGAAGCTTTCTTT. Encoded protein: CASSSQGHAGNTEAFF.

This clone was observed a handful of times. This rearrangement joins TRBV4-3 to TRBJ1-1; no firm D call. The CDR3 spans 13 residues. V lost 1 base and J lost 7, with 10 bases in between. Germline loops: CDR1 LGHNA, CDR2 YSLEER. This chain's CDR3 is CASSQAGLVEAFF. CDR3 DNA: TGCGCCAGCAGCCAAGCGGGTTTAGTTGAAGCTTTCTTT.